This T cell receptor beta chain was observed in a study of regulatory T cells in long-lasting Graves disease. Arm-PCR of CDR3 regions and iRepertoire HTBI primers were used to build TCR beta libraries. MiXCR, run by TCRdb on the multiplex PCR reads, gives a single entry per CDR3 protein. The sample consists of 400,000 to 500,000 distinct CDR3 sequences, less than 20% of them appearing once. This clonotype was found a few times. A much larger clone differs by one base, so this may be a read error. Specified time point: newly diagnosed GD, antithyroid drugs for less than 3 months. Extracted PBMC RNA gave rise to the TCR library. The germline V gene has CDR1 MDHEN and CDR2 SYDVKM. This CDR3 is built from 12 residues. Trimming pared 7 bases from V and 3 bases from J, leaving 9 bases between. This same sample was also part of a study on T cells in Graves' hyperthyroidism and ophthalmopathy.

The receptor was derived from a woman aged 18 to 35 with Graves disease. The chain combines TRBV28 with TRBJ1-1; weak D call: TRBD1 (5 bases). The specimen was peripheral blood mononuclear cells (PBMCs), collected at new diagnosis, from a patient treated with antithyroid drugs. The CDR3 DNA follows: TGTGCCAGCATGGTACAGGACACTGAAGCTTTCTTT. It translates to CASMVQDTEAFF. Full variable domain (missing parts from reference TRBV28 and TRBJ1-1): DVKVTQSSRYLVKRTGEKVFLECVQDMDHENMFWYRQDPGLGLRLIYFSYDVKMKEKGDIPEGYSVSREKKERFSLILESASTNQTSMYLCASMVQDTEAFFGQGTRLTVV.